The clone carrying this T cell receptor beta chain was observed a handful of times. V lost 3 bases and J lost 2; bases outside the gene matches: 7. The CDR3 length is 17 residues. In germline, CDR1 is LNHNV, CDR2 YYDKDF (reference sequence). This record comes from a study of cytomegalovirus exposure and HLA in healthy donors. Both 60 Vbeta primers and 13 Jbeta primers went into the PCR. TCRdb's copy holds only in-frame clones and misses some; the assay was immunoSEQ multiplex PCR. This repertoire shows fewer than 250,000 clones, 75% found once; its top ten account for less than 2%. The TCR originated in a woman in her 30s in good health and CMV-seronegative. V is TRBV15 and J is TRBJ2-3, with 11 bases aligning to TRBD2. Sequencing was performed on PBMCs. DNA for the CDR3: TGTGCCACCAGCAGGGGAACTAGCGGGGGCCCCACAGATACGCAGTATTTT. It yields the protein CATSRGTSGGPTDTQYF.